The 13 T cell receptor beta chains listed next were all sequenced from one sample in a study of cytomegalovirus exposure and HLA in healthy donors. Only in-frame clones appear in the TCRdb table, and some are missing; sequencing was by immunoSEQ multiplex PCR. The sample has 55,000 to 75,000 clones, about 89% seen once; the top ten hold about 3.2%. The source material was PBMCs. These TCRs come from a young man in good health and CMV-seronegative.

V is TRBV28 and J is TRBJ1-1; no clear D gene. With 5 bases removed from V and 3 bases from J, the gap between germline ends came to 13 bases. Per germline, CDR1 MDHEN and CDR2 SYDVKM. This CDR3 has 14 residues. CDR3: CASSTTRPYTEAFF. The CDR3 nucleotides read TGTGCCAGCAGTACTACACGACCCTACACTGAAGCTTTCTTT. The complete variable domain, with remaining parts taken from reference TRBV28 and TRBJ1-1, reads DVKVTQSSRYLVKRTGEKVFLECVQDMDHENMFWYRQDPGLGLRLIYFSYDVKMKEKGDIPEGYSVSREKKERFSLILESASTNQTSMYLCASSTTRPYTEAFFGQGTRLTVV.

The V call is TRBV4-3, the J call TRBJ1-1; D is unclear. Trimming stripped 0 bases from V and 4 bases from J, with 12 bases between. CDR1 is LGHNA and CDR2 is YSLEER in the germline V gene. This CDR3 spans 15 amino acids. In nucleotides, the CDR3 is TGCGCCAGCAGCCAAGATACGGGGTGGACCACTGAAGCTTTCTTT. This encodes CASSQDTGWTTEAFF.

The genes are TRBV28 and TRBJ2-7; 9 bases fit TRBD2. The V and J ends lost 3 bases and 5 bases, in that order; junction bases with no gene match: 8. The germline V gene has CDR1 MDHEN and CDR2 SYDVKM. The CDR3 covers 15 residues. As DNA, the CDR3 is TGTGCCAGCAGTTTTTGGCTAAGGACTAGCGACGAGCAGTACTTC. It codes for CASSFWLRTSDEQYF.

The count of this clone is one. The rearrangement joins TRBV7-2 to TRBJ2-2; D is ambiguous. The CDR3 is made up of 15 amino acids. V lost 0 bases to trimming and J lost 1 base, with 6 bases between them. The germline CDR1 and CDR2 sequences are SGHTA and FQGNSA. CDR3 in DNA: TGTGCCAGCAGCTTAGCAATTCTGAACACCGGGGAGCTGTTTTTT. Its protein product is CASSLAILNTGELFF.

The V and J genes are TRBV19 and TRBJ1-5; D is unclear. V was pared by 3 bases and J by 2 bases, with 14 bases between. This CDR3 spans 16 amino acids. The germline gives CDR1 LNHDA, CDR2 SQIVND (reference sequence). CDR3 coding DNA: TGTGCCAGTAGTATTGGTGCCCCCGGTGGCAATCAGCCCCAGCATTTT. As protein: CASSIGAPGGNQPQHF.

The rearrangement uses TRBV30 and TRBJ1-5; D gene unclear. V dropped 0 bases and J dropped 6 bases, with 9 bases sitting between them. This CDR3 spans 13 amino acids. Germline V gene data show CDR1 as GTSNPN and CDR2 as SVGIG (reference sequence). DNA of the CDR3: TGTGCCTGGAGTGTACCCGGGATTCAGCCCCAGCATTTT. Translation: CAWSVPGIQPQHF.

V gene TRBV9 combines with J gene TRBJ2-5; TRBD1 is a possible D gene (6 bases). V lost 4 bases and J lost 2, with 6 bases in between. In germline, CDR1 is SGDLS, CDR2 YYNGEE. The CDR3 consists of 12 residues. This CDR3 reads CASSRGQETQYF. Written as DNA, the CDR3 is TGTGCCAGCAGCAGGGGGCAAGAGACCCAGTACTTC.

This chain joins TRBV9 and TRBJ2-7, with 9 bases fitting TRBD2. The V and J ends lost 4 bases and 3 bases, in that order; junction bases with no gene match: 11. Germline V gene data show CDR1 as SGDLS and CDR2 as YYNGEE. The CDR3 totals 16 residues. The CDR3 DNA sequence: TGTGCCAGCAGCACCCGGCTAGCGGGGAGTTACTACGAGCAGTACTTC. Its protein product is CASSTRLAGSYYEQYF. Variable domain in full (rest from reference TRBV9 and TRBJ2-7): DSGVTQTPKHLITATGQRVTLRCSPRSGDLSVYWYQQSLDQGLQFLIQYYNGEERAKGNILERFSAQQFPDLHSELNLSSLELGDSALYFCASSTRLAGSYYEQYFGPGTRLTVT.

The chain recombines TRBV5-6 with TRBJ2-7; 11 bases fit TRBD1. This CDR3 contains 13 residues. The V gene end was trimmed by 3 bases and the J gene end by 4 bases; junction bases not matched to a gene: 0. Per germline, CDR1 SGHDT and CDR2 YYEEEE. CDR3 in DNA: TGTGCCAGCAGCTGGGACAGGGGGTACGAGCAGTACTTC. It specifies CASSWDRGYEQYF.

This chain connects TRBV19 to TRBJ2-3; perhaps TRBD2 as D (5 bases). Germline CDR1 reads LNHDA; CDR2 reads SQIVND (reference sequence). V lost 3 bases and J lost 4, with 11 bases in between. The CDR3 contains 14 residues. In DNA, the CDR3 is TGTGCCAGTAGTATTAGGAGCGGCCCAGATACGCAGTATTTT. Amino acid sequence: CASSIRSGPDTQYF.

The rearrangement uses TRBV28 and TRBJ2-5, with D possibly being TRBD1 (6 bases). The length of the CDR3 is 13 residues. Germline values: CDR1 MDHEN, CDR2 SYDVKM. Trimming shortened V by 6 bases and J by 1 base, and 9 bases separated the two germline ends. CDR3 coding DNA: TGTGCCAGCAGCGACAGGCCCCAAGAGACCCAGTACTTC. Its translation: CASSDRPQETQYF. The variable domain in full, completed from reference TRBV28 and TRBJ2-5, reads DVKVTQSSRYLVKRTGEKVFLECVQDMDHENMFWYRQDPGLGLRLIYFSYDVKMKEKGDIPEGYSVSREKKERFSLILESASTNQTSMYLCASSDRPQETQYFGPGTRLLVL.

In DNA, the CDR3 is TGTGCCAGCAGATCTACAGGGAGTCTCAACTATGGCTACACCTTC. This gives the protein CASRSTGSLNYGYTF. The chain recombines TRBV6-5 with TRBJ1-2, with D possibly being TRBD1 (6 bases). The V gene lost 6 bases and the J gene lost 2 bases, with 16 bases spanning the gap. The CDR3 contains 15 residues. Germline lookup yields CDR1 MNHEY and CDR2 SVGAGI.

The rearrangement joins TRBV18 to TRBJ1-1; TRBD1 agrees at 7 bases. The germline V gene encodes CDR1 KGHSH and CDR2 LQKENI. The CDR3 sequence is 15 residues long. J was trimmed by 2 bases and V by 3 bases; bases with no gene match: 6. The CDR3 sequence is CASSPATGRNTEAFF. CDR3 sequence (DNA): TGTGCCAGCTCACCGGCGACAGGGAGAAACACTGAAGCTTTCTTT.